Given below is one T cell receptor beta chain in context. Its antigen is undetermined. This PCR relied on a set of 60 Vbeta primers and 13 Jbeta primers. Clones were read by immunoSEQ multiplex PCR, and TCRdb kept only the in-frame ones, dropping some. The sample lists around 99,000 clones, about four fifths occurring once. Germline-derived CDR1 and CDR2 are SNHLY and FYNNEI. The germline V and J ends were trimmed by 2 bases and 7 bases, with 15 bases remaining between them. CDR3 length equals 15 residues. The entry originates in a study of cytomegalovirus exposure and HLA in healthy donors. Study results and caveats: Overall, around 160 TCR beta chains were annotated as cytomegalovirus-associated.

This sequence originates from a man aged 25 to 40 in good health and CMV-seropositive. This chain uses TRBV2 with TRBJ1-5, with D possibly matching TRBD1 (6 bases). The sequencing input was PBMCs. The CDR3 sequence: CASSESRGSRQPQHF. In DNA, the CDR3 is TGTGCCAGCAGTGAAAGTAGGGGGTCGCGGCAGCCCCAGCATTTT.